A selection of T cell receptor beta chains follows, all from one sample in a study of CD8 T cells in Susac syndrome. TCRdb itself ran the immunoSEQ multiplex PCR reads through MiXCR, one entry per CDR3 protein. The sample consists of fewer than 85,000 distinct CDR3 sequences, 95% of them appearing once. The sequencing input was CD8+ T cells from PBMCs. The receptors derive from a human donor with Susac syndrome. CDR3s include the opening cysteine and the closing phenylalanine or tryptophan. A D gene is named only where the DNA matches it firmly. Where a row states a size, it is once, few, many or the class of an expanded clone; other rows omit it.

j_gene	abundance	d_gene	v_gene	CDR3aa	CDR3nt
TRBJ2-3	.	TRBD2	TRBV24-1	CATSSGRGTDTQYF	TGTGCCACCAGCAGCGGGAGAGGGACAGATACGCAGTATTTT
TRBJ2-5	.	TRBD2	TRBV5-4	CASSPPGGHQETQYF	TGTGCCAGCAGCCCACCGGGAGGTCATCAAGAGACCCAGTACTTC
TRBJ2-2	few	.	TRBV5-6	CASSLAANTGELFF	TGTGCCAGCAGCTTGGCCGCGAACACCGGGGAGCTGTTTTTT
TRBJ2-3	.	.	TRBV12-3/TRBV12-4	CASSIGLGDTQYF	TGTGCCAGCAGTATAGGACTTGGAGATACGCAGTATTTT
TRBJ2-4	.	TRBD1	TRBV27	CASSLGTGGTKNIQYF	TGTGCCAGCAGTTTAGGGACAGGGGGAACCAAAAACATTCAGTACTTC
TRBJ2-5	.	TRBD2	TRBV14	CASSQGTSGLETQYF	TGTGCCAGCAGCCAGGGGACTAGCGGGCTAGAGACCCAGTACTTC
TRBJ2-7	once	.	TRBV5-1	CASSLALQGSYEQYF	TGCGCCAGCAGCTTGGCCTTGCAGGGGTCCTACGAGCAGTACTTC
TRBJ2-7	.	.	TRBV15	CATSRDRNEQYF	TGTGCCACCAGCAGAGATAGGAACGAGCAGTACTTC
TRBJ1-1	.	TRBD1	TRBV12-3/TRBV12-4	CASSPDRGQTEAFF	TGTGCCAGCAGTCCCGACAGGGGTCAGACTGAAGCTTTCTTT
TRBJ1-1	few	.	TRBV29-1	CSVEEGWNTEAFF	TGCAGCGTTGAGGAGGGCTGGAACACTGAAGCTTTCTTT
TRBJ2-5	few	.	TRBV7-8	CASSSEGETQYF	TGTGCCAGCAGCTCAGAGGGAGAGACCCAGTACTTC
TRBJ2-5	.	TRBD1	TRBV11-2	CASSSGTGGVGETQYF	TGTGCCAGCAGCTCAGGGACAGGGGGCGTGGGAGAGACCCAGTACTTC
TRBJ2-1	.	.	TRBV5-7	CASSLNGRGSYNEQFF	TGTGCCAGCAGCTTAAACGGCAGGGGATCCTACAATGAGCAGTTCTTC
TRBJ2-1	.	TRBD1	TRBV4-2	CASSRPGQPGDEQFF	TGTGCCAGCAGCCGCCCGGGACAGCCTGGGGATGAGCAGTTCTTC
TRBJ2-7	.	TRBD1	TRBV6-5	CASSFRGQEYF	TGTGCCAGCAGTTTCAGGGGGCAGGAGTACTTC
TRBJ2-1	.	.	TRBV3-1	CASSQGNSPSEQFF	TGTGCCAGCAGCCAAGGGAATAGCCCCTCGGAGCAGTTCTTC
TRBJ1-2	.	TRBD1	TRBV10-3	CATIGSDRDGYTF	TGTGCCACCATAGGGTCGGACAGGGACGGCTACACCTTC
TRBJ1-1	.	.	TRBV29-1	CSVGRLNTEAFF	TGCAGCGTTGGACGGCTGAACACTGAAGCTTTCTTT
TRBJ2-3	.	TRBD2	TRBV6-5	CASSWDYGTDTQYF	TGTGCCAGCAGTTGGGACTACGGCACAGATACGCAGTATTTT
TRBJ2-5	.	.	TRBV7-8	CASSALGGGETQYF	TGTGCCAGCAGCGCCCTGGGAGGGGGAGAGACCCAGTACTTC
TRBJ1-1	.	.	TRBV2	CASSEGVGNTEAFF	TGTGCCAGCAGTGAAGGGGTGGGGAACACTGAAGCTTTCTTT
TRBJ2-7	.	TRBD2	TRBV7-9	CASSPRLAGENEQYF	TGTGCCAGCAGCCCGCGACTAGCGGGAGAGAACGAGCAGTACTTC
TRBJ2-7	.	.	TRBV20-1	CSARSRDASYEQYF	TGCAGTGCTAGAAGCCGGGACGCATCCTACGAGCAGTACTTC
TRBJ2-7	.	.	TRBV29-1	CSVVTGLGEQYF	TGCAGCGTTGTAACAGGTCTCGGGGAGCAGTACTTC
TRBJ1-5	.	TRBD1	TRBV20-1	CSARDPRGTGNQPQHF	TGCAGTGCTAGAGATCCCCGCGGGACAGGGAATCAGCCCCAGCATTTT
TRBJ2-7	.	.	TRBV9	CASSVEGGEQYF	TGTGCCAGCAGCGTAGAGGGGGGCGAGCAGTACTTC
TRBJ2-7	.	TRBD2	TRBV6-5	CASSDGTSGRYEQYF	TGTGCCAGCAGTGACGGGACTAGCGGGAGGTACGAGCAGTACTTC
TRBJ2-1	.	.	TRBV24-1	CATSLGAFPIDEQFF	TGTGCCACCAGCTTAGGGGCCTTTCCCATCGATGAGCAGTTCTTC
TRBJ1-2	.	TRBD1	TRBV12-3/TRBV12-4	CASSPTGHYGYTF	TGTGCCAGCAGTCCGACAGGGCACTATGGCTACACCTTC